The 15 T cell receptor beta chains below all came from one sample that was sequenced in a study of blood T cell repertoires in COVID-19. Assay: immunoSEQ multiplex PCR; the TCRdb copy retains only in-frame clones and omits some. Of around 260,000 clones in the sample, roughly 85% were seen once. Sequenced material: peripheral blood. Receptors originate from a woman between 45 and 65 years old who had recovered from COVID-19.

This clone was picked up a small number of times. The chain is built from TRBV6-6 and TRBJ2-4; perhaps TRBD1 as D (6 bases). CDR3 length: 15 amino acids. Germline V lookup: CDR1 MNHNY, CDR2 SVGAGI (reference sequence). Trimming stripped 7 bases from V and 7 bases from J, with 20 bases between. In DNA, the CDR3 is TGTGCCAGCACCTTTGGGGGCGGCCGAGGGAACATTCAGTACTTC. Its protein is CASTFGGGRGNIQYF.

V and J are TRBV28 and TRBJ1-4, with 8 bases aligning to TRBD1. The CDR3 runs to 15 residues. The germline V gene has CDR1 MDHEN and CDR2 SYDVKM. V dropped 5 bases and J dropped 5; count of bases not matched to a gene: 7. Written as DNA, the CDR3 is TGTGCCAGCAGTGCCCCAGGGGGCTCAAATGAAAAACTGTTTTTT. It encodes CASSAPGGSNEKLFF.

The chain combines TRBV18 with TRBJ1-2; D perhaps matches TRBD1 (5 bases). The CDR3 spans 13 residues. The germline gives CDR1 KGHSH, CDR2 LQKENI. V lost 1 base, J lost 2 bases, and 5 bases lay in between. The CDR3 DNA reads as TGTGCCAGCTCACCACAGGGGAACTATGGCTACACCTTC. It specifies CASSPQGNYGYTF.

The CDR3 DNA reads TGTGCCAGTAGTTTGGACAGGGCCAATGAGCAGTTCTTC. As protein: CASSLDRANEQFF. The chain uses TRBV19 and TRBJ2-1; 8 bases are shared with TRBD1. The length of the CDR3 is 13 residues. Trimming removed 5 bases from V and 6 bases from J; junction bases left unmatched: 3. The germline V gene has CDR1 LNHDA and CDR2 SQIVND (reference sequence).

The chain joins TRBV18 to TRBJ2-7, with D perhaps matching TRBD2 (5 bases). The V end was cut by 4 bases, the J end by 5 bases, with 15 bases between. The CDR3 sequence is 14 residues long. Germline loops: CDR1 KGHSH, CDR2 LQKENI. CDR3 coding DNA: TGTGCCAGCTCACAGGCCGAAACGAGGGACGAGCAGTACTTC. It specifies CASSQAETRDEQYF.

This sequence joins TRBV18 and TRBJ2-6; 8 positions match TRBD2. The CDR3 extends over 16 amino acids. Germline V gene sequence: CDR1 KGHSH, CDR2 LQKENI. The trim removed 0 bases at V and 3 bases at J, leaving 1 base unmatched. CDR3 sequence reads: CASSPPAGGGANVLTF. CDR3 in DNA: TGTGCCAGCTCACCACCGGCGGGGGGTGGGGCCAACGTCCTGACTTTC.

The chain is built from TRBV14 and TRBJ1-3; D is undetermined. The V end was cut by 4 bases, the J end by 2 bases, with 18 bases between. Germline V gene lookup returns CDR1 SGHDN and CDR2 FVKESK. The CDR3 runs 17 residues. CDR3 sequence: CASSPSIEPLPGNTIYF. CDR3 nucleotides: TGTGCCAGCAGCCCGTCTATCGAGCCGCTCCCTGGAAACACCATATATTTT.

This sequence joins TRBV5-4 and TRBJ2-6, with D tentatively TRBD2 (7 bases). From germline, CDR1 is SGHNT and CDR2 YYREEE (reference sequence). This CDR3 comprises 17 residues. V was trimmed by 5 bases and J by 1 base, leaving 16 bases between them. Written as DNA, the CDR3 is TGTGCCAGCAGGAGAGGGGGGGCAGGTTCTGGGGCCAACGTCCTGACTTTC. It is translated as CASRRGGAGSGANVLTF.

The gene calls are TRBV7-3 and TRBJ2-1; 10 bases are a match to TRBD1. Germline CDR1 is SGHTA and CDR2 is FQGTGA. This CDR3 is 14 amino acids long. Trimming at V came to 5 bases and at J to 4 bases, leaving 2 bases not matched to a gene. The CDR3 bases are TGTGCCAGCAGCCCGGGACAGGGGTACAATGAGCAGTTCTTC. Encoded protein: CASSPGQGYNEQFF.

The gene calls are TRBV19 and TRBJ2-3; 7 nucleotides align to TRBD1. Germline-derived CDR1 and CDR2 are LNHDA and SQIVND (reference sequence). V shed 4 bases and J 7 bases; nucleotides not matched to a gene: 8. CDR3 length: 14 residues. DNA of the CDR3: TGTGCCAGTAGTACTCGGACAGGTCCTAATACGCAGTATTTT. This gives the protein CASSTRTGPNTQYF.

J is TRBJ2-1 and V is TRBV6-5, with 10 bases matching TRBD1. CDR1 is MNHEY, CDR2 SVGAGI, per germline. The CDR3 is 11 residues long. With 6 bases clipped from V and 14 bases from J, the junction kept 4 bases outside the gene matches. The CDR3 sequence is CASSLGQGEFF. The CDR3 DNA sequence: TGTGCCAGCAGCCTTGGACAGGGGGAGTTCTTC.

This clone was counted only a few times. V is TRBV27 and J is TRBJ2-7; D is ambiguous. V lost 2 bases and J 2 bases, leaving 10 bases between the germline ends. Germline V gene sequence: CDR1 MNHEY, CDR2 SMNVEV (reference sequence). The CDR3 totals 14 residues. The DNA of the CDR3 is TGTGCCAGCAGTTTACACGCACAGCCCTACGAGCAGTACTTC. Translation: CASSLHAQPYEQYF.

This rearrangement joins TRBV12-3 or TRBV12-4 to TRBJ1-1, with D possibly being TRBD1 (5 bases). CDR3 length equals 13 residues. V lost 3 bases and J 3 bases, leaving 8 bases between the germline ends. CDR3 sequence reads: CASSFGGDTEAFF. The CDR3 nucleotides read TGTGCCAGCAGTTTCGGAGGGGACACTGAAGCTTTCTTT.

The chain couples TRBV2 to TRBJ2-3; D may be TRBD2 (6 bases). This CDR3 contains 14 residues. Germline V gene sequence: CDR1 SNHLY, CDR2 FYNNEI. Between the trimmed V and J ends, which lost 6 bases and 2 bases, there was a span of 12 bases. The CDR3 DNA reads TGTGCCAGCAGCCGGGGGAAGCCCACAGATACGCAGTATTTT. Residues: CASSRGKPTDTQYF.

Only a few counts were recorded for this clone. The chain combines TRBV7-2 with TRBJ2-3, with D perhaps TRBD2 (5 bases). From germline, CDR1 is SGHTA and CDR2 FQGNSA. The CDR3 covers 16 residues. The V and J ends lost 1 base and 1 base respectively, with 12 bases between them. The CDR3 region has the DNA TGTGCCAGCAGCTTAGTGAGGGATTTTGGCACAGATACGCAGTATTTT. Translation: CASSLVRDFGTDTQYF.